This T cell receptor (beta chain) was profiled in a study of cytomegalovirus exposure and HLA in healthy donors. General observations from the study: TCR beta chain V- and J-gene trimming was linked, in a later analysis, to a missense variant in DCLRE1C. Specific recognition of CMV antigens was confirmed in vitro for three chains (all CMV-associated).

PCR primers comprised 60 Vbeta and 13 Jbeta primers. Some clones are missing from TCRdb's copy, which holds only in-frame ones; the method was immunoSEQ multiplex PCR. The sample shows some 130,000 clones, approximately 9% of them seen only once. This clone was seen only a few times. Its antigen is not identified. This CDR3 fails to terminate in the conserved phenylalanine or tryptophan, so it likely reflects a read error. The limits of the CDR3 on the DNA are not certain, so only TCRdb's listed CDR3 is given. CDR1 is SGHTA, CDR2 FQGTGA, per germline. The CDR3 extends over 16 residues, inclusive of both ends.

The rearrangement uses TRBV7-3 and TRBJ2-3; the table calls TRBD2, which could not be checked here. The sequenced sample was PBMCs. The sequence was obtained from a woman between 35 and 50 years old in good health and CMV-seropositive. CDR3 in amino acids: CASSLFGAGATDTKYL.